This entry lists 21 T cell receptor beta chains sequenced from one sample in a study of blood T cell repertoires in COVID-19. The protocol was immunoSEQ multiplex PCR, while the TCRdb copy is restricted to in-frame clones and leaves out a portion. The table lists 100,000 or so clones, 88% of them singletons, with about 6% in the top ten. Sequenced input: peripheral blood. These TCRs come from a woman aged 60-75 years with acute or convalescent COVID-19.

V gene TRBV19 combines with J gene TRBJ2-2; 7 positions agree with TRBD2. V shed 5 bases, J shed 4 bases, and the junction held 13 bases outside the gene matches. The CDR3 sequence is 17 residues long. Looked up from germline, CDR1 is LNHDA and CDR2 is SQIVND (reference sequence). CDR3 in amino acids: CASSRIGAGATTGELFF. The CDR3 region has the DNA TGTGCCAGTAGTCGGATCGGGGCGGGAGCTACCACCGGGGAGCTGTTTTTT.

V and J are TRBV7-2 and TRBJ2-3; 7 bases line up with TRBD2. The length of the CDR3 is 16 residues. J gave up 0 bases and V 5 bases, and 8 bases lay outside the gene matches. The germline gives CDR1 SGHTA, CDR2 FQGNSA. The CDR3 is CASSLSSGYSTDTQYF. CDR3 bases: TGTGCCAGCAGCCTCTCTAGCGGATATAGCACAGATACGCAGTATTTT.

The V and J genes are TRBV11-3 and TRBJ2-2; 7 nucleotides agree with TRBD1. With V trimmed by 8 bases and J by 2 bases, 2 bases remained unmatched. CDR3 size: 13 residues. Germline CDR1 and CDR2: SGHNT and YENEEA. The CDR3 loop reads CASGTVNTGELFF. The CDR3 coding sequence is TGTGCCAGCGGGACAGTTAACACCGGGGAGCTGTTTTTT.

This chain joins TRBV3-1 (or the pseudogene TRBV3-2) and TRBJ1-2; 10 positions match TRBD1. Trimming took 4 bases from V and 5 from J; bases not matched to a gene: 10. This CDR3 contains 16 residues. Germline CDR1 reads LGHDT; CDR2 reads YNNKEL (reference sequence). CDR3 sequence reads: CASSRRQGQGNYGYTF. Here the CDR3 DNA reads TGTGCCAGCAGCCGCAGACAGGGACAGGGGAATTATGGCTACACCTTC.

The rearrangement joins TRBV20-1 to TRBJ1-6; D is unclear. This CDR3 comprises 13 residues. Looked up from germline, CDR1 is DFQATT and CDR2 is SNEGSKA (reference sequence). V lost 3 bases and J lost 7, with 10 bases in between. The CDR3 DNA is TGCAGTGCTAGTCGGAGCCTCAATTCACCCCTCCACTTT. It is translated as CSASRSLNSPLHF.

The chain joins TRBV3-1 (or the pseudogene TRBV3-2) to TRBJ1-5; D call uncertain. Between the trimmed V and J ends, which lost 1 base and 6 bases, there was a span of 10 bases. Germline CDR1 reads LGHDT; CDR2 reads YNNKEL (reference sequence). CDR3 length: 14 residues. The CDR3, as DNA: TGTGCCAGCAGCCAAGCCTCCGGACTTCAGCCCCAGCATTTT. This encodes CASSQASGLQPQHF.

The chain employs TRBV27 and TRBJ2-3; 10 nucleotides agree with TRBD2. The V and J ends lost 5 bases and 2 bases, in that order; junction bases with no gene match: 13. The CDR3 runs to 18 residues. Germline-derived CDR1 and CDR2 are MNHEY and SMNVEV (reference sequence). Written as DNA, the CDR3 is TGTGCCAGCAGTCGAATAGCGGGAGGCGGTGGGGCCACAGATACGCAGTATTTT. This gives the protein CASSRIAGGGGATDTQYF.

The chain links TRBV5-4 to TRBJ1-2, with TRBD1 matching 7 bases. The germline gives CDR1 SGHNT, CDR2 YYREEE (reference sequence). The CDR3 spans 12 residues. Trimming removed 3 bases from V and 5 bases from J; junction bases left unmatched: 1. The CDR3 bases are TGTGCCAGCAGCTCGACAGGGTATGGCTACACCTTC. It is translated as CASSSTGYGYTF.

This clone appeared once. V is TRBV2 and J is TRBJ1-6; possible D gene TRBD1, 6 bases. CDR1 and CDR2 (germline): SNHLY, FYNNEI. The CDR3 consists of 15 residues. Trimming left V 4 bases short and J 5 bases short, with 12 bases between. CDR3 sequence (DNA): TGTGCCAGCAGTGGGGGGCGCTTAGATAATTCACCCCTCCACTTT. Translating it yields CASSGGRLDNSPLHF. The full variable domain, with the rest looked up from reference TRBV2 and TRBJ1-6, is EPEVTQTPSHQVTQMGQEVILRCVPISNHLYFYWYRQILGQKVEFLVSFYNNEISEKSEIFDDQFSVERPDGSNFTLKIRSTKLEDSAMYFCASSGGRLDNSPLHFGNGTRLTVT.

The V call is TRBV11-3, the J call TRBJ2-7, with D tentatively TRBD2 (5 bases). The CDR3 sequence is 14 residues long. V shed 2 bases and J shed 5 bases, with 13 bases lying between them. Germline V gives CDR1 SGHNT, CDR2 YENEEA. The CDR3 DNA sequence: TGTGCCAGCAGCTTACGTGGGAGTTATCACGAGCAGTACTTC. Translation gives CASSLRGSYHEQYF.

The chain uses TRBV7-9 and TRBJ2-3; TRBD2 agrees at 10 bases. The CDR3 loop spans 16 amino acids. V dropped 1 base and J dropped 3; count of bases not matched to a gene: 4. Germline loops: CDR1 SEHNR, CDR2 FQNEAQ (reference sequence). This chain's CDR3 is CASSLGLAGVTDTQYF. In DNA, the CDR3 is TGTGCCAGCAGCTTAGGACTAGCGGGTGTTACAGATACGCAGTATTTT.

The V call is TRBV3-1 (or the pseudogene TRBV3-2), the J call TRBJ2-7, with D perhaps matching TRBD2 (6 bases). This CDR3 spans 12 amino acids. V was pared by 1 base and J by 6 bases, with 7 bases between. The germline CDR1 and CDR2 sequences are LGHDT and YNNKEL (reference sequence). This CDR3 reads CASSQVGGEQYF. CDR3 bases: TGTGCCAGCAGCCAAGTGGGGGGCGAGCAGTACTTC.

The chain links TRBV3-1 (or the pseudogene TRBV3-2) to TRBJ1-5, with TRBD1 as a possible D gene (5 bases). Trimming shortened V by 3 bases and J by 6 bases, and 9 bases separated the two germline ends. The germline V gene has CDR1 LGHDT and CDR2 YNNKEL (reference sequence). The CDR3 loop spans 13 amino acids. The CDR3 coding sequence is TGTGCCAGCAGCCATCGGGGGAGTCAGCCCCAGCATTTT. Its translation is CASSHRGSQPQHF.

The CDR3 region is CASSLGTGGPNTGELFF. DNA of the CDR3: TGTGCCAGTAGTCTCGGGACAGGGGGTCCGAACACCGGGGAGCTGTTTTTT. The chain is built from TRBV19 and TRBJ2-2; 11 nucleotides line up with TRBD1. The CDR3 runs 17 residues. Per germline, CDR1 LNHDA and CDR2 SQIVND (reference sequence). Trimming at V came to 5 bases and at J to 0 bases, leaving 5 bases not matched to a gene. Full variable domain (remainder filled in from reference TRBV19 and TRBJ2-2): DGGITQSPKYLFRKEGQNVTLSCEQNLNHDAMYWYRQDPGQGLRLIYYSQIVNDFQKGDIAEGYSVSREKKESFPLTVTSAQKNPTAFYLCASSLGTGGPNTGELFFGEGSRLTVL.

The V call is TRBV2, the J call TRBJ2-1; 9 bases align to TRBD2. Germline-derived CDR1 and CDR2 are SNHLY and FYNNEI. The length of the CDR3 is 16 residues. With 4 bases clipped from V and 6 bases from J, the junction kept 10 bases outside the gene matches. The CDR3 loop reads CASSGLAVLATNEQFF. The CDR3 coding sequence is TGTGCCAGCAGTGGACTAGCGGTCCTCGCGACCAATGAGCAGTTCTTC.

The chain uses TRBV7-9 and TRBJ1-4, with a weak D call TRBD1 (5 bases). Per the germline V gene, CDR1 is SEHNR and CDR2 is FQNEAQ (reference sequence). Trimming left V 5 bases short and J 7 bases short, with 20 bases between. This CDR3 spans 16 amino acids. CDR3 nucleotide sequence: TGTGCCAGCAGCGGTGGGGAGTGGGGGGTTCGTGAAAAACTGTTTTTT. This gives the protein CASSGGEWGVREKLFF.

This clone is a singleton in its sample. V usage is TRBV18 and J usage is TRBJ1-2, with 7 nucleotides matching TRBD1. Trimming took 6 bases from V and 4 from J; bases not matched to a gene: 2. The germline V gene has CDR1 KGHSH and CDR2 LQKENI. CDR3 length: 12 residues. The CDR3 nucleotides are TGTGCCAGCTCGGACAGGTCCTATGGCTACACCTTC. Translated: CASSDRSYGYTF. The whole variable domain, remainder taken from reference TRBV18 and TRBJ1-2, is NAGVMQNPRHLVRRRGQEARLRCSPMKGHSHVYWYRQLPEEGLKFMVYLQKENIIDESGMPKERFSAEFPKEGPSILRIQQVVRGDSAAYFCASSDRSYGYTFGSGTRLTVV.

J is TRBJ2-1 and V is TRBV3-1 (or the pseudogene TRBV3-2); tentatively, D is TRBD2 (5 bases). V gave up 1 base and J gave up 7 bases, with 14 bases separating them. The germline CDR1 and CDR2 sequences are LGHDT and YNNKEL (reference sequence). The CDR3 sequence is 15 residues long. For the CDR3, the DNA is TGTGCCAGCAGCCAAGTCAGCGGCCCGGGGAATGAGCAGTTCTTC. This translates into CASSQVSGPGNEQFF.

This clone was recorded a few times. The chain recombines TRBV11-2 with TRBJ2-7; 7 bases are shared with TRBD2. The CDR3 spans 16 residues. J lost 0 bases, V lost 0 bases, and 5 bases had no gene match. Germline V gives CDR1 SGHAT, CDR2 FQNNGV. CDR3 sequence (DNA): TGTGCCAGCAGCTTAGAGGGGCGGGGGAGCTCCTACGAGCAGTACTTC. Amino acids: CASSLEGRGSSYEQYF.

This chain connects TRBV7-9 to TRBJ2-3; possibly TRBD2 for D (6 bases). Germline CDR1 reads SEHNR; CDR2 reads FQNEAQ (reference sequence). This CDR3 is 13 amino acids long. The germline V and J ends were trimmed by 5 bases and 7 bases, with 13 bases remaining between them. This chain's CDR3 is CASSRGDDYTQYF. CDR3 DNA sequence: TGTGCCAGCAGCCGCGGGGACGATTATACGCAGTATTTT.

The chain is built from TRBV29-1 and TRBJ2-7; 7 nucleotides match TRBD2. The ends lost 6 bases at V and 1 base at J; junction bases unmatched: 9. Germline CDR1 SQVTM, CDR2 ANQGSEA. The CDR3 length is 14 residues. CDR3 nucleotides: TGCAGCGTCCACGGGGGAGGGGCGTCCTACGAGCAGTACTTC. Residues: CSVHGGGASYEQYF.